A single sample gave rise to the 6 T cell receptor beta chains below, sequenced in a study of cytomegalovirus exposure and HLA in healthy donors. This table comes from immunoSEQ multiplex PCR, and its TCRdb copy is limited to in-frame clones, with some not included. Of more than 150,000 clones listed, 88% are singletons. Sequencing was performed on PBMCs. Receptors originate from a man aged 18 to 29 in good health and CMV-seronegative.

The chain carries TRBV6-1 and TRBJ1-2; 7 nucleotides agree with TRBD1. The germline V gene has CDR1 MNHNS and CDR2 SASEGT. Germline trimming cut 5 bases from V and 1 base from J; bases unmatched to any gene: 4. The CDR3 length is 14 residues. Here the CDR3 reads CASSLGTDNYGYTF. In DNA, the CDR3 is TGTGCCAGCAGTCTCGGGACAGATAACTATGGCTACACCTTC.

The chain's CDR3 is CASSPGDRGVFTDTQYF. As DNA, the CDR3 is TGTGCCAGCTCACCAGGGGACAGGGGCGTTTTCACAGATACGCAGTATTTT. V usage is TRBV18 and J usage is TRBJ2-3, with 10 nucleotides matching TRBD1. J was trimmed by 2 bases and V by 2 bases; bases with no gene match: 7. In germline, CDR1 is KGHSH, CDR2 LQKENI. This CDR3 spans 17 amino acids.

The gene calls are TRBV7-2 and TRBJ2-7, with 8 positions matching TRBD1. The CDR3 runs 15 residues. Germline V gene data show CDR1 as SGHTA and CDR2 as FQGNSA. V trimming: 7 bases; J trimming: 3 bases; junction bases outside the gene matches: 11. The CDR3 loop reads CASNLGQGVDYEQYF. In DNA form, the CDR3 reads TGTGCCAGCAACCTCGGACAGGGAGTCGACTACGAGCAGTACTTC.

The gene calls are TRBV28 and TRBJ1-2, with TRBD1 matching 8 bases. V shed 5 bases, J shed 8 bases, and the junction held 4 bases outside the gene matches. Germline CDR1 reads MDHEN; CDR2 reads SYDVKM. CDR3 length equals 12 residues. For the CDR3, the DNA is TGTGCCAGCAGTCGGGGGACAGGAGGCTACACCTTC. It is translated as CASSRGTGGYTF.

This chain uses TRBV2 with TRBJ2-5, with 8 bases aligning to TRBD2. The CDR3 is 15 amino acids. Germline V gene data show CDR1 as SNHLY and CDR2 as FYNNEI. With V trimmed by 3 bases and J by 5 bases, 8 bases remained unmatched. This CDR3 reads CASSEVRGALETQYF. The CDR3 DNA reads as TGTGCCAGCAGTGAGGTGCGGGGGGCCTTGGAGACCCAGTACTTC.

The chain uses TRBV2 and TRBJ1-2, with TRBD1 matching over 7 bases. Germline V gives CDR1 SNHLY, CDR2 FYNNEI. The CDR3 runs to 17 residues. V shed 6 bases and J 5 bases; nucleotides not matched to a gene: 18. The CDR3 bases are TGTGCCAGCAGGGACAACGGGTGGACAGGTGATCCTTATGGCTACACCTTC. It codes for CASRDNGWTGDPYGYTF.